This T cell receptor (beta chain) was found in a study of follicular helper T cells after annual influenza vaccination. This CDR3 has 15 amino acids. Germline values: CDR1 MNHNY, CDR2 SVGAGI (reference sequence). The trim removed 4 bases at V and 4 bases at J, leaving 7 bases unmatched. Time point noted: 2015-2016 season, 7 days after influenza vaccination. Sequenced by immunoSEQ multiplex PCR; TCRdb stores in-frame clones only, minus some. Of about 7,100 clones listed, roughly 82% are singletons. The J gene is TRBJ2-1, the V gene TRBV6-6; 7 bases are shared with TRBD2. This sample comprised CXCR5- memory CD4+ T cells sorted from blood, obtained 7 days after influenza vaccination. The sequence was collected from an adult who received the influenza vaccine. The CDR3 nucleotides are TGTGCCAGCAGTTTAATTGGGGGGGGGTACAATGAGCAGTTCTTC. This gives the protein CASSLIGGGYNEQFF.